Here is one T cell receptor beta chain with its context. This clone's antigen is unknown. The record has no base qualities; no much larger clone is one base away. The data are from a study of T cell repertoires in cytomegalovirus infection (dated by TCRdb to about 2019). As for the study more broadly: The HLA type of each donor mattered for the analysis, because public TCR beta signatures pointed to carriage of CMV infection along with the matching HLA type.

The sequencer was an Illumina HiSeq 1500. Using fastp at Q25 and MiXCR, TCRdb reprocessed the public reads and kept productive beta chains. Merged by CDR3 protein, the rows form single entries marked with the most common genes and DNA. A total of around 740,000 distinct CDR3 sequences appear in this sample, less than 40% of them only once. Under 3.5% of the sample is held by the ten biggest clonotypes. There are 14 amino acids in the CDR3, from cysteine to phenylalanine inclusive. Only CDR3 DNA is held: 42 bases, read in frame from base 1. CDR1 MDHEN and CDR2 SYDVKM are derived from the germline V gene. Cut back by 6 bases and 0 bases, the V and J ends lie 12 bases apart. General conclusions and limits of the study: The ex vivo response was dominated by HLA-C-restricted CMV-specific TCR beta clonotypes, and the single most frequent clonotype in two of eight donors was supplied by these HLA-C-restricted clonotypes. In both this cohort and an independent roughly 400-donor cohort, the cumulative frequency of public TCR beta family members distinguished carriers of CMV infection plus the relevant HLA type.

This TCR was recovered from a human donor in good health (CMV status not recorded). Some clones in this sample may be carry-over from other donors' samples. The sequencing sample was made of PBMCs. The chain is assembled from TRBV28 and TRBJ2-7, with the D gene not confidently named. The nucleotide sequence is given as TGTGCCAGCAGCGGCGGAAAACGCTCCTACGAGCAGTACTTC. Its translation reads: CASSGGKRSYEQYF.